The next 7 T cell receptor beta chains were all read from a single sample in a study of breast tumors, draining lymph nodes, adjacent tissues. Axillary draining lymph nodes of breast cancer patients supplied the node samples. One entry per CDR3 protein results from TCRdb running MiXCR on the multiplex PCR reads. This table has some 230,000 distinct CDR3 sequences, about 34% appearing once. The source material was axillary lymph node tissue. The receptors derive from a female donor with breast cancer. Some clones in this sample may be carry-over from other donors' samples.

In this sample, this clonotype turned up many times. The chain joins TRBV7-6 to TRBJ2-3; D uncertain. Trimming pared 1 base from V and 8 bases from J, leaving 13 bases between. Germline CDR1 SGHVS, CDR2 FNYEAQ. The CDR3 spans 14 residues. The CDR3 sequence: CASSLGAVLGTQYF. DNA for the CDR3: TGTGCCAGCAGCTTAGGTGCGGTGCTTGGTACGCAGTATTTT.

This clonotype was seen repeatedly, ten times or more. The chain joins TRBV7-6 to TRBJ2-2; D may be TRBD1 or TRBD2 (7 bases each). Per germline, CDR1 SGHVS and CDR2 FNYEAQ. This CDR3 is 16 amino acids long. V was pared by 2 bases and J by 5 bases, with 15 bases between. For the CDR3, the DNA is TGTGCCAGCAGCTTAAGAGCCAGGGGGGGGACCGGGGAGCTGTTTTTT. Its protein product is CASSLRARGGTGELFF.

The chain is built from TRBV7-2 and TRBJ1-4; tentatively, D is TRBD1 (6 bases). Germline assignment: CDR1 SGHTA and CDR2 FQGNSA. CDR3 length equals 11 residues. V lost 5 bases and J 10 bases, leaving 8 bases between the germline ends. The CDR3 DNA sequence: TGTGCCAGCAGCCTACAGGGAAAACTGTTTTTT. Its translation: CASSLQGKLFF. Looking up the rest from reference TRBV7-2 and TRBJ1-4 gives the full variable domain: GAGVSQSPSNKVTEKGKDVELRCDPISGHTALYWYRQSLGQGLEFLIYFQGNSAPDKSGLPSDRFSAERTGGSVSTLTIQRTQQEDSAVYLCASSLQGKLFFGSGTQLSVL.

This clonotype was counted many times. The chain has TRBV2 and TRBJ1-6, with unresolved D. Between the trimmed V and J ends, which lost 0 bases and 13 bases, there was a span of 4 bases. The length of the CDR3 is 11 residues. Germline V gives CDR1 SNHLY, CDR2 FYNNEI. CDR3 in amino acids: CASSEALPLHF. CDR3 DNA: TGTGCCAGCAGTGAAGCGCTCCCCCTCCACTTT.

This chain joins TRBV14 and TRBJ2-7; tentatively, D is TRBD1 (7 bases). This CDR3 contains 17 residues. Germline V gives CDR1 SGHDN, CDR2 FVKESK. Trimming removed 2 bases at V and 2 bases at J, with 19 bases between. The CDR3 region has the DNA TGTGCCAGCAGCCAATATAGTGGGCCAGGGGGGACCTACGAGCAGTACTTC. Amino acid sequence: CASSQYSGPGGTYEQYF.

Note on this clonotype: One junction end does not reproduce the germline sequence, and a read error may be involved. This CDR3 reads CVSSQGYYNEQFF. The DNA for the CDR3 is TGTGTCAGCAGCCAAGGATACTACAATGAGCAGTTCTTC. The chain carries TRBV14 and TRBJ2-1; D unresolved. The CDR3 is 13 residues long. CDR1 and CDR2 (germline): SGHDN, FVKESK. The variable domain in full, completed from reference TRBV14 and TRBJ2-1, reads EAGVTQFPSHSVIEKGQTVTLRCDPISGHDNLYWYRRVMGKEIKFLLHFVKESKQDESGMPNNRFLAERTGGTYSTLKVQPAELEDSGVYFCVSSQGYYNEQFFGPGTRLTVL.

This clonotype was seen ten or more times. V usage is TRBV4-1 and J usage is TRBJ1-4; a weak D match, TRBD1 (5 bases). V shed 3 bases and J shed 8 bases, with 19 bases lying between them. In germline, CDR1 is MGHRA, CDR2 YSYEKL. The CDR3 is 16 residues long. The CDR3 here is CASSHLRMGREEKLFF. The CDR3 region has the DNA TGCGCCAGCAGCCATCTCCGGATGGGACGGGAAGAAAAACTGTTTTTT.